This T cell receptor (beta chain) is drawn from a study of beta chain features in type 1 diabetes. Study conclusions and caveats: In all four CD4+ subsets, TCRB CDR3 length was significantly, moderately reduced in type 1 diabetes.

TCRB transcripts that were expressed got sequenced, as all of the isolated RNA had been reverse transcribed. Some clones are missing from TCRdb's copy, which holds only in-frame ones; the method was immunoSEQ multiplex PCR. The sample holds under 900,000 clones; 17% are singletons and the top ten take 0.023%. Germline assignment: CDR1 SGHAT and CDR2 FQNNGV. The CDR3 loop spans 13 amino acids. Trimming removed 1 base from V and 5 bases from J, with 8 bases in between. This clone has just a few counts. Its antigen is not identified. This same CDR3 is encoded by further DNA sequences in the sample. The chain employs TRBV11-2 and TRBJ1-2; D is ambiguous. This sequence originates from a woman between 18 and 29 years old in good health. The sample was naive CD4+ T cells from blood. The chain's CDR3 is CASSLGRGYGYTF. The CDR3 DNA sequence: TGTGCCAGCAGCTTAGGACGAGGGTATGGCTACACCTTC.